A single sample gave rise to the 27 T cell receptor beta chains below, sequenced in a study of OX40 agonist ivuxolimab in advanced cancers. Data came from immunoSEQ multiplex PCR; TCRdb stores just in-frame clones and leaves some out. The table has about 61,000 clones, 85% to 90% seen once. Sample: CD4+ or CD8+ T cells sorted from blood, taken in a trial of the OX40 agonist ivuxolimab. The receptors were gathered from an adult with an advanced solid tumor such as melanoma, head and neck, liver or kidney cancer.

The chain couples TRBV4-3 to TRBJ2-3; a weak D match, TRBD2 (6 bases). The germline V and J ends were trimmed by 0 bases and 4 bases, with 14 bases remaining between them. This CDR3 is 16 amino acids long. CDR1 and CDR2 from the germline V gene are LGHNA and YSLEER. The CDR3 region is CASSQEASAPADTQYF. The CDR3 region has the DNA TGCGCCAGCAGCCAAGAAGCTAGCGCTCCCGCAGATACGCAGTATTTT.

V usage is TRBV5-1 and J usage is TRBJ1-5; no reliable D call. V was shortened by 4 bases and J by 8 bases, with 16 bases between the two germline ends. The CDR3 length is 14 residues. Germline V lookup: CDR1 SGHRS, CDR2 YFSETQ. The CDR3 coding sequence is TGCGCCAGCAGCCCAGGACGGCCTGAGGAGCCCCAGCATTTT. Encoded protein: CASSPGRPEEPQHF.

The table lists this clone with a count of one. The V call is TRBV11-2, the J call TRBJ2-3; 7 bases are a match to TRBD2. This CDR3 contains 13 residues. V was pared by 3 bases and J by 8 bases, with 5 bases of the junction left unmatched. CDR1 and CDR2 from the germline V gene are SGHAT and FQNNGV. The CDR3 DNA follows: TGTGCCAGCAGCTTTATGGGGGAGGGTACGCAGTATTTT. Its protein product is CASSFMGEGTQYF.

The rearrangement uses TRBV28 and TRBJ1-4; no firm D call. The CDR3 is made up of 15 amino acids. Trimming removed 8 bases at V and 10 bases at J, with 23 bases between. CDR1 and CDR2 from the germline V gene are MDHEN and SYDVKM. CDR3 in DNA: TGTGCCAGCGGATCCCCAAGGCAATCCCTCGGAAAACTGTTTTTT. Translated: CASGSPRQSLGKLFF.

This clone was seen a few times. The J gene is TRBJ2-7, the V gene TRBV28; 12 positions agree with TRBD1. This CDR3 has 15 residues. Trimming took 5 bases from V and 7 from J; bases not matched to a gene: 9. Per the germline V gene, CDR1 is MDHEN and CDR2 is SYDVKM. The CDR3 DNA reads as TGTGCCAGCAGTCGATCGGGACAGGGGGCGAGTGAGCAGTACTTC. It encodes CASSRSGQGASEQYF.

The chain links TRBV6-4 to TRBJ2-2, with TRBD2 matching over 7 bases. V dropped 0 bases and J dropped 6; count of bases not matched to a gene: 7. Looked up from germline, CDR1 is MRHNA and CDR2 is SNTAGT. There are 16 residues in the CDR3. In nucleotides, the CDR3 is TGTGCCAGCAGTGACTCGGCTAGCGGATTGGCCGGGGAGCTGTTTTTT. Protein product: CASSDSASGLAGELFF.

The V and J genes are TRBV6-1 and TRBJ2-3; D not resolved. This CDR3 contains 13 residues. Germline V CDR1 and CDR2: MNHNS, SASEGT. V was shortened by 2 bases and J by 0 bases, with 3 bases between the two germline ends. The CDR3 DNA reads TGTGCCAGCAGTGAAAGGAGCACAGATACGCAGTATTTT. Its protein is CASSERSTDTQYF.

The chain joins TRBV7-8 to TRBJ1-5, with a weak D call TRBD1 (6 bases). The CDR3 runs to 15 residues. V was clipped by 5 bases and J by 8 bases, with 19 bases between them. Germline CDR1 reads SGHVS; CDR2 reads FQNEAQ. CDR3 region: CASSPRRDTGEPQHF. As DNA, the CDR3 is TGTGCCAGCAGCCCAAGACGGGACACCGGGGAGCCCCAGCATTTT.

The chain joins TRBV30 to TRBJ1-1; the match to TRBD1 covers 7 bases. Germline values: CDR1 GTSNPN, CDR2 SVGIG (reference sequence). This CDR3 is built from 12 residues. V was clipped by 8 bases and J by 3 bases; unmatched bases: 6. Here the CDR3 reads CAQTGSYTEAFF. CDR3 sequence (DNA): TGTGCCCAGACAGGGTCCTACACTGAAGCTTTCTTT.

This chain links TRBV29-1 with TRBJ2-1; 8 positions agree with TRBD2. The CDR3 has 14 residues. Trimming cost V 8 bases and J 1 base; bases outside gene matches: 7. Germline V gene sequence: CDR1 SQVTM, CDR2 ANQGSEA. For the CDR3, the DNA is TGCAGCTATCGCAGCGGGGGTTCCTACAATGAGCAGTTCTTC. This sequence encodes CSYRSGGSYNEQFF.

The J gene is TRBJ2-7, the V gene TRBV29-1, with 9 bases lining up with TRBD1. The CDR3 runs 13 residues. Looked up from germline, CDR1 is SQVTM and CDR2 is ANQGSEA. Trimming removed 4 bases from V and 5 bases from J; junction bases left unmatched: 6. CDR3 nucleotides: TGCAGCGTTGTGCCGGGACAGGGTAACGAGCAGTACTTC. This codes for CSVVPGQGNEQYF.

The CDR3 here is CAWSEIRVGGTDTQYF. Here the CDR3 DNA reads TGTGCCTGGAGTGAAATCAGGGTAGGGGGCACAGATACGCAGTATTTT. The chain uses TRBV30 and TRBJ2-3; possible D gene TRBD1, 5 bases. V lost 1 base to trimming and J lost 1 base, with 15 bases between them. The germline V gene encodes CDR1 GTSNPN and CDR2 SVGIG (reference sequence). CDR3 length: 16 amino acids. The variable domain in full, completed from reference TRBV30 and TRBJ2-3, reads SQTIHQWPATLVQPVGSPLSLECTVEGTSNPNLYWYRQAAGRGLQLLFYSVGIGQISSEVPQNLSASRPQDRQFILSSKKLLLSDSGFYLCAWSEIRVGGTDTQYFGPGTRLTVL.

The genes are TRBV7-2 and TRBJ2-6; D not resolved. Deletions cut 5 bases from V and 6 bases from J, with 11 bases between. The CDR3 is made up of 14 amino acids. Germline CDR1 and CDR2: SGHTA and FQGNSA. The CDR3 region is CASSPRVVANVLTF. DNA of the CDR3: TGTGCCAGCAGCCCCCGAGTCGTGGCCAACGTCCTGACTTTC.

This clone was observed a few times. V is TRBV18 and J is TRBJ1-5; D is ambiguous. Germline values: CDR1 KGHSH, CDR2 LQKENI. V lost 2 bases and J lost 0, with 5 bases in between. The CDR3 length is 14 residues. The CDR3, as DNA: TGTGCCAGCTCACCAACCGATAGCAATCAGCCCCAGCATTTT. Its protein is CASSPTDSNQPQHF.

V and J are TRBV10-3 and TRBJ2-7; 10 nucleotides line up with TRBD1. Trimming removed 9 bases from V and 4 bases from J; junction bases left unmatched: 12. CDR1 and CDR2 from the germline V gene are ENHRY and SYGVKD. This CDR3 has 15 residues. The CDR3 nucleotides read TGTGCCATTGGCCGACAGGGGGCCGTAGGGTACGAGCAGTACTTC. This gives the protein CAIGRQGAVGYEQYF.

The sample holds a few counts of this clone. This chain links TRBV6-5 with TRBJ1-2; 8 positions match TRBD1. Germline lookup yields CDR1 MNHEY and CDR2 SVGAGI. This CDR3 is built from 15 residues. The J segment lost 4 bases and the V segment lost 0 bases, leaving 4 bases of the junction unmatched. The CDR3 DNA sequence: TGTGCCAGCAGTTACTCACCGACAGGGGCCTATGGCTACACCTTC. Translation: CASSYSPTGAYGYTF.

The genes are TRBV19 and TRBJ1-1; 9 bases map to TRBD1. The CDR3 consists of 13 residues. Germline CDR1 reads LNHDA; CDR2 reads SQIVND (reference sequence). V trimming: 7 bases; J trimming: 4 bases; junction bases outside the gene matches: 4. As DNA, the CDR3 is TGTGCCAGTACCTCGACAGGGGGCACTGAAGCTTTCTTT. Its protein product is CASTSTGGTEAFF.

This chain links TRBV5-1 with TRBJ2-2, with D uncertain. V lost 1 base to trimming and J lost 7 bases, with 8 bases between them. Germline loops: CDR1 SGHRS, CDR2 YFSETQ. This CDR3 contains 13 residues. CDR3: CASSLTVNGELFF. The CDR3 coding sequence is TGCGCCAGCAGCTTGACAGTCAACGGGGAGCTGTTTTTT.

The rearrangement joins TRBV11-2 to TRBJ2-7, with TRBD1 matching 8 bases. With 3 bases clipped from V and 2 bases from J, the junction kept 6 bases outside the gene matches. Germline V CDR1 and CDR2: SGHAT, FQNNGV. The CDR3 is 15 residues long. CDR3 sequence: CASSFGQGLTYEQYF. CDR3 sequence (DNA): TGTGCCAGCAGCTTTGGACAGGGTCTAACCTACGAGCAGTACTTC. Full variable domain (remainder filled in from reference TRBV11-2 and TRBJ2-7): EAGVAQSPRYKIIEKRQSVAFWCNPISGHATLYWYQQILGQGPKLLIQFQNNGVVDDSQLPKDRFSAERLKGVDSTLKIQPAKLEDSAVYLCASSFGQGLTYEQYFGPGTRLTVT.

The chain has TRBV5-4 and TRBJ1-4, with D maybe TRBD1 (5 bases). The CDR3 has 15 amino acids. Germline lookup yields CDR1 SGHNT and CDR2 YYREEE (reference sequence). V was trimmed by 4 bases and J by 0 bases, leaving 10 bases between them. The CDR3 loop reads CASSLDSATNEKLFF. The CDR3 nucleotides are TGTGCCAGCAGCCTAGACAGTGCAACTAATGAAAAACTGTTTTTT.

The chain links TRBV4-3 to TRBJ2-4; 9 positions match TRBD2. Per the germline V gene, CDR1 is LGHNA and CDR2 is YSLEER. This CDR3 is 17 amino acids long. Trimming took 1 base from V and 8 from J; bases not matched to a gene: 12. The CDR3, as DNA: TGCGCCAGCAGCCAAGGTACAACCGGGACTAGCAGATACATTCAGTACTTC. This gives the protein CASSQGTTGTSRYIQYF.

The chain has TRBV10-3 and TRBJ2-1, with 12 bases fitting TRBD2. Losses at the gene ends were 5 bases for V and 8 bases for J; bases not matched to a gene: 4. The CDR3 has 14 amino acids. Germline CDR1 is ENHRY and CDR2 is SYGVKD. The CDR3, as DNA: TGTGCCATCAGTTGGACTAGCGGGGAATATGAGCAGTTCTTC. Amino acids: CAISWTSGEYEQFF.

This chain joins TRBV18 and TRBJ2-5, with 9 bases matching TRBD1. The germline CDR1 and CDR2 sequences are KGHSH and LQKENI. The CDR3 contains 15 residues. V was clipped by 3 bases and J by 5 bases; unmatched bases: 7. The CDR3 loop is CASSPPGQGWETQYF. The CDR3 DNA follows: TGTGCCAGCTCACCTCCGGGACAGGGTTGGGAGACCCAGTACTTC.

This clone has only one observation. The chain couples TRBV5-1 to TRBJ1-1; D is unclear. CDR3 length equals 17 residues. Deletions cut 4 bases from V and 3 bases from J, with 22 bases between. CDR1 and CDR2 from the germline V gene are SGHRS and YFSETQ. DNA of the CDR3: TGCGCCAGCAGCCCGGCCCTGTACAGCCCAAGGGACACTGAAGCTTTCTTT. Residues: CASSPALYSPRDTEAFF.

The table lists this clone with a count of one. The chain is built from TRBV29-1 and TRBJ2-3; no reliable D call. The CDR3 extends over 14 amino acids. V lost 3 bases, J lost 1 base, and 11 bases lay in between. CDR1 is SQVTM and CDR2 is ANQGSEA in the germline V gene. The CDR3: CSVDLGKGTDTQYF. In DNA, the CDR3 is TGCAGCGTTGACTTAGGGAAGGGCACAGATACGCAGTATTTT.

The chain couples TRBV7-9 to TRBJ1-1, with TRBD1 identical over 8 bases. Per germline, CDR1 SEHNR and CDR2 FQNEAQ (reference sequence). The J segment lost 12 bases and the V segment lost 3 bases, leaving 9 bases of the junction unmatched. The CDR3 contains 13 residues. The chain's CDR3 is CASSLTGESTSFF. CDR3 in DNA: TGTGCCAGCAGCTTGACAGGGGAAAGCACTTCTTTCTTT.

CDR3 sequence reads: CASRAGTGVSGTQYF. The CDR3 DNA reads TGTGCCAGTAGGGCCGGGACAGGGGTCTCAGGTACGCAGTATTTT. V and J are TRBV19 and TRBJ2-3; 10 bases map to TRBD1. The CDR3 loop spans 15 amino acids. V dropped 6 bases and J dropped 8; count of bases not matched to a gene: 11. CDR1 is LNHDA and CDR2 is SQIVND in the germline V gene (reference sequence).